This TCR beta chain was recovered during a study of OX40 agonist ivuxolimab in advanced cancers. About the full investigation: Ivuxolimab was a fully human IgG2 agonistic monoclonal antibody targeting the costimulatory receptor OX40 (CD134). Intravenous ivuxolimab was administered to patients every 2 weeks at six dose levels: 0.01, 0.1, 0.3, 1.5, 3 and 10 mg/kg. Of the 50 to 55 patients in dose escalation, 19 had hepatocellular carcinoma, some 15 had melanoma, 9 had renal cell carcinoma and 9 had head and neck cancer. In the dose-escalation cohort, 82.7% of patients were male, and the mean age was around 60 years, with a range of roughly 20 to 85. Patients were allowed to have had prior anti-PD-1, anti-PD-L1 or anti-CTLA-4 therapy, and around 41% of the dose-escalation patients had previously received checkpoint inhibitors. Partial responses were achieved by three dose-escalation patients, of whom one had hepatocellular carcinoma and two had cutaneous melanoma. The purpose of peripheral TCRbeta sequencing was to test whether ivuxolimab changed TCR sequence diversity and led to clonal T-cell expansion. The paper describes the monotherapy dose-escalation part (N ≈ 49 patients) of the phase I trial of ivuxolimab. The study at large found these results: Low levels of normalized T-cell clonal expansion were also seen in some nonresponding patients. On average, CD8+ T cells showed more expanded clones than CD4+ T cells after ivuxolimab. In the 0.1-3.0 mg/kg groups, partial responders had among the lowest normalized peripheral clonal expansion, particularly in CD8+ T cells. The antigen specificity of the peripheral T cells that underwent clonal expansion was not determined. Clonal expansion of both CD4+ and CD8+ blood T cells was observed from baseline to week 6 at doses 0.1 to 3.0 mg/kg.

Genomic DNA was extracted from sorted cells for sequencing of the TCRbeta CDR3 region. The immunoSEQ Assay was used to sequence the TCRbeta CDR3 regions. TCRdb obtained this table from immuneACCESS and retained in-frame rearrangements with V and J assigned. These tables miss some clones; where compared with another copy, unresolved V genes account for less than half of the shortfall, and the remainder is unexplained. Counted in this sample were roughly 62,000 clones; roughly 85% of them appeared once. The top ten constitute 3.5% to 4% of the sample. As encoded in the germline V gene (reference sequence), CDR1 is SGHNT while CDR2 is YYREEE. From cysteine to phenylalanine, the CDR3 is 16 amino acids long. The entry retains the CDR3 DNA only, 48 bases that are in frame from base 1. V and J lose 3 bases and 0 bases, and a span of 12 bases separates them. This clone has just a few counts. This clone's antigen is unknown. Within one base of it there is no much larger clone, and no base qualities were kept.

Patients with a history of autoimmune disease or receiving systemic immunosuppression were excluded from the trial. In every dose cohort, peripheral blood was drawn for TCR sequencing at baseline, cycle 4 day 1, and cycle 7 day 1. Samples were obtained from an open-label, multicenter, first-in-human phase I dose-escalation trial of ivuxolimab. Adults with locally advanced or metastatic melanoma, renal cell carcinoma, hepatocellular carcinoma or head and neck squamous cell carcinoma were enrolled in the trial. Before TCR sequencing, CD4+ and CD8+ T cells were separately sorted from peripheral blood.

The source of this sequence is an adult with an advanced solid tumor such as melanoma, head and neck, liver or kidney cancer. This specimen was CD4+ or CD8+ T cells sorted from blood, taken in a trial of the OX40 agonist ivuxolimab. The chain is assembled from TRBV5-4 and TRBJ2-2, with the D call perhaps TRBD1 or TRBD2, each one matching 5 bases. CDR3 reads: CASSSRLGANTGELFF. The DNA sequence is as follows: TGTGCCAGCAGCTCCCGGTTGGGGGCGAACACCGGGGAGCTGTTTTTT.